These 15 T cell receptor beta chains originate from one sample sequenced in a study of blood T cell repertoires in COVID-19. The protocol was immunoSEQ multiplex PCR, while the TCRdb copy is restricted to in-frame clones and leaves out a portion. This sample carries some 200,000 clones, around four fifths of them seen once, and the ten largest clones take approximately 8.7%. The sample comprised PBMCs or T cells enriched from blood (not recorded which). The receptors were sampled from a middle-aged man who had recovered from COVID-19.

The chain links TRBV11-2 to TRBJ2-6; tentative D call: TRBD1 (6 bases). In germline, CDR1 is SGHAT, CDR2 FQNNGV. This CDR3 region has 17 residues. V dropped 6 bases and J dropped 0 bases, with 15 bases sitting between them. The CDR3 loop is CASRASQGPSGANVLTF. CDR3 bases: TGTGCCAGCAGGGCATCCCAGGGGCCCTCTGGGGCCAACGTCCTGACTTTC.

The chain carries TRBV30 and TRBJ1-6; 7 nucleotides align to TRBD1. Germline values: CDR1 GTSNPN, CDR2 SVGIG (reference sequence). V lost 4 bases to trimming and J lost 9 bases; unmatched junction nucleotides: 6. The CDR3 totals 13 residues. The CDR3 region has the DNA TGTGCCTGGAACAGGGGATTAGGTTCACCCCTCCACTTT. Residues: CAWNRGLGSPLHF.

The gene calls are TRBV7-9 and TRBJ1-2; 10 bases are shared with TRBD1. The CDR3 totals 15 residues. Germline CDR1 is SEHNR and CDR2 is FQNEAQ (reference sequence). With V trimmed by 5 bases and J by 7 bases, 10 bases remained unmatched. CDR3 amino acids: CASSLPGTGEFGYTF. In nucleotides, the CDR3 is TGTGCCAGCAGCCTCCCGGGGACAGGGGAGTTTGGCTACACCTTC. Full variable domain (missing parts from reference TRBV7-9 and TRBJ1-2): DTGVSQNPRHKITKRGQNVTFRCDPISEHNRLYWYRQTLGQGPEFLTYFQNEAQLEKSRLLSDRFSAERPKGSFSTLEIQRTEQGDSAMYLCASSLPGTGEFGYTFGSGTRLTVV.

This chain links TRBV5-6 with TRBJ2-7; TRBD2 matches 11 bases. V lost 1 base and J lost 5; bases outside the gene matches: 8. The length of the CDR3 is 16 residues. Germline CDR1 reads SGHDT; CDR2 reads YYEEEE. This chain's CDR3 is CASSLRLSGRADEQYF. As DNA, the CDR3 is TGTGCCAGCAGCTTGCGTCTTAGCGGGAGGGCCGACGAGCAGTACTTC.

The chain has TRBV12-5 and TRBJ2-7; D is perhaps TRBD2 (6 bases). This CDR3 region has 15 residues. Germline V gives CDR1 LGHNT, CDR2 FRNRAP. V gave up 5 bases and J gave up 2 bases, with 16 bases separating them. The CDR3 DNA is TGTGCTAGTGGTCCCTGGAGGGGACCAGCCTACGAGCAGTACTTC. This codes for CASGPWRGPAYEQYF.

The CDR3, as DNA: TGTGCCAGCAGTCGTGGGACTAAGGAGACCCAGTACTTC. This translates into CASSRGTKETQYF. V is TRBV2 and J is TRBJ2-5; 7 nucleotides match TRBD2. This CDR3 is 13 amino acids long. The V gene's germline CDR1 is SNHLY and CDR2 FYNNEI. Germline trimming cut 5 bases from V and 5 bases from J; bases unmatched to any gene: 5.

This chain connects TRBV5-4 to TRBJ2-2, with TRBD2 matching 7 bases. There are 15 residues in the CDR3. Per germline, CDR1 SGHNT and CDR2 YYREEE (reference sequence). J lost 6 bases, V lost 5 bases, and 10 bases had no gene match. In nucleotides, the CDR3 is TGTGCCAGCAGTAGCGGGCTAGTTGCCTCCGGGGAGCTGTTTTTT. Its translation: CASSSGLVASGELFF.

This clone was counted a single time. The chain recombines TRBV5-1 with TRBJ2-7; 8 positions match TRBD1. The CDR3 contains 14 residues. With 4 bases clipped from V and 1 base from J, the junction kept 4 bases outside the gene matches. Germline V gene sequence: CDR1 SGHRS, CDR2 YFSETQ. This CDR3 reads CASSEQGGSYEQYF. DNA for the CDR3: TGCGCCAGCAGCGAACAGGGGGGTTCCTACGAGCAGTACTTC. Full variable domain (outside the CDR3, taken from reference TRBV5-1 and TRBJ2-7): KAGVTQTPRYLIKTRGQQVTLSCSPISGHRSVSWYQQTPGQGLQFLFEYFSETQRNKGNFPGRFSGRQFSNSRSEMNVSTLELGDSALYLCASSEQGGSYEQYFGPGTRLTVT.

A note on this clone: Additional DNA sequences in this sample encode the identical CDR3. DNA for the CDR3: TGTGCCAGCAGCTTGGATTCCGGGAGGGCCGGGGAGCTGTTTTTT. Protein sequence: CASSLDSGRAGELFF. The chain is built from TRBV5-4 and TRBJ2-2, with 8 bases matching TRBD2. V was pared by 0 bases and J by 6 bases, with 4 bases of the junction left unmatched. This CDR3 has 15 residues. From germline, CDR1 is SGHNT and CDR2 YYREEE (reference sequence). The complete variable domain, with remaining parts taken from reference TRBV5-4 and TRBJ2-2, reads ETGVTQSPTHLIKTRGQQVTLRCSSQSGHNTVSWYQQALGQGPQFIFQYYREEENGRGNFPPRFSGLQFPNYSSELNVNALELDDSALYLCASSLDSGRAGELFFGEGSRLTVL.

This chain links TRBV22-1 with TRBJ1-2. TRBV22-1 is given as a pseudogene. CDR3 size: 13 residues. The CDR3 region is CPGSPRVNYGYTF. CDR3 DNA: TGTCCTGGGAGCCCTCGAGTCAACTATGGCTACACCTTC.

DNA of the CDR3: TGCGCCAGCAGCCAATGGCTGGGGGCGAACACTGAAGCTTTCTTT. This encodes CASSQWLGANTEAFF. The rearrangement uses TRBV4-1 and TRBJ1-1; a possible D gene is TRBD1 (6 bases). Trimming shortened V by 2 bases and J by 1 base, and 11 bases separated the two germline ends. The germline gives CDR1 MGHRA, CDR2 YSYEKL. The CDR3 extends over 15 amino acids.

This clone was detected a few times. The chain uses TRBV19 and TRBJ1-1; unclear D gene. In germline, CDR1 is LNHDA, CDR2 SQIVND (reference sequence). The CDR3 length is 16 residues. V was clipped by 0 bases and J by 1 base, with 12 bases between them. The CDR3 region is CASSIDRRVSNTEAFF. The CDR3 coding sequence is TGTGCCAGTAGTATAGATCGTCGGGTATCGAACACTGAAGCTTTCTTT. Drawing the rest from reference TRBV19 and TRBJ1-1, the complete variable domain is DGGITQSPKYLFRKEGQNVTLSCEQNLNHDAMYWYRQDPGQGLRLIYYSQIVNDFQKGDIAEGYSVSREKKESFPLTVTSAQKNPTAFYLCASSIDRRVSNTEAFFGQGTRLTVV.

The chain uses TRBV7-8 and TRBJ2-7; D might be TRBD1 (6 bases). Trimming shortened V by 5 bases and J by 7 bases, and 18 bases separated the two germline ends. This CDR3 is built from 14 residues. Germline V gene data show CDR1 as SGHVS and CDR2 as FQNEAQ. The CDR3 protein is CASSIRTAPGEQYF. In DNA form, the CDR3 reads TGTGCCAGCAGCATCAGGACAGCTCCGGGGGAGCAGTACTTC.

This clone was recorded a few times. The chain couples TRBV5-1 to TRBJ1-4; 10 nucleotides match TRBD1. V was pared by 6 bases and J by 6 bases, with 2 bases of the junction left unmatched. The CDR3 loop spans 13 amino acids. CDR1 SGHRS and CDR2 YFSETQ come from the germline V gene. CDR3 sequence reads: CASTGTGDEKLFF. The CDR3 coding sequence is TGCGCCAGCACCGGGACAGGGGATGAAAAACTGTTTTTT.

This clone has a handful of counts. The chain employs TRBV7-9 and TRBJ2-7; 9 bases match TRBD2. J lost 7 bases, V lost 0 bases, and 4 bases had no gene match. The germline V gene has CDR1 SEHNR and CDR2 FQNEAQ (reference sequence). The CDR3 has 14 residues. CDR3 sequence reads: CASSLASGSGEQYF. The DNA for the CDR3 is TGTGCCAGCAGCTTAGCTAGCGGGAGTGGAGAGCAGTACTTC.